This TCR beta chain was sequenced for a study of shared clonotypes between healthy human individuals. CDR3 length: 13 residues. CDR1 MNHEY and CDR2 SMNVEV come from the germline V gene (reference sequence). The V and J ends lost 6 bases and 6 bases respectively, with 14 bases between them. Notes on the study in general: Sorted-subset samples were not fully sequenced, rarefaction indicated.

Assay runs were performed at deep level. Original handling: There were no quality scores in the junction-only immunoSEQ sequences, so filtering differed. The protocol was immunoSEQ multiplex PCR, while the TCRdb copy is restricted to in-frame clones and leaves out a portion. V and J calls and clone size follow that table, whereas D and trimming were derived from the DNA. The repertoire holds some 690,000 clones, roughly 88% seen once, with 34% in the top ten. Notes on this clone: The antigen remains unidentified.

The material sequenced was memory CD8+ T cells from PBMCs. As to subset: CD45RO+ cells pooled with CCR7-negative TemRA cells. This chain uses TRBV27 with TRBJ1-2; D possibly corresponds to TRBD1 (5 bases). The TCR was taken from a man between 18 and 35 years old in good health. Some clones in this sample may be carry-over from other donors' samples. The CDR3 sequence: CASRRRDEDGYTF. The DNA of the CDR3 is TGTGCCAGCAGGCGCAGGGACGAGGATGGCTACACCTTC.